This TCR beta chain was recovered during a study of Ad26.COV2.S vaccination and SARS-CoV-2 variants. Germline CDR1 and CDR2: MGHRA and YSYEKL. With 6 bases clipped from V and 4 bases from J, the junction kept 14 bases outside the gene matches. The CDR3 is made up of 16 amino acids. Clones were read by immunoSEQ multiplex PCR, and TCRdb kept only the in-frame ones, dropping some. The sample records some 300,000 clones, about 86% being singletons. Treatment indicated: 15 to 20 received Ad26.COV2.S at low or high dose, single or two shots; about 5 received placebo; per-sample allocation not given. Day 63 after the first injection of vaccine or placebo was the sampling time.

The source material was peripheral blood, sampled in a trial of Ad26.COV2.S vaccine versus placebo. The sequence was obtained from a person between 18 and 60 years old who received the Ad26.COV2.S COVID-19 vaccine or a placebo. The V and J genes are TRBV4-1 and TRBJ1-2; 7 bases fit TRBD1. DNA of the CDR3: TGCGCCAGCAGGCAAAGAACAGGGGTCCTCGGCTATGGCTACACCTTC. This sequence encodes CASRQRTGVLGYGYTF.